The source of this T cell receptor (beta chain) is a study of CD4 T cells in relation to SARS-CoV-2 and coronaviruses. Study context: ViraFEST: approximately nine-day antigen culture of PBMCs, then TCR beta CDR3 sequencing.

The repertoire was sequenced with immunoSEQ multiplex PCR; TCRdb's copy has only in-frame clones and lacks some. The sample has 20,000 to 25,000 clones, 70% to 80% seen once. The CDR3 contains 15 residues. Trimming shortened V by 3 bases and J by 0 bases, and 12 bases separated the two germline ends. Looked up from germline, CDR1 is DFQATT and CDR2 is SNEGSKA (reference sequence). Of note for this clone: The antigen is not known.

The unexposed donors gave CD4+ T cells in about 2011-2018, prior to COVID-19. CD4+ T cells were isolated from the cells after about 11 days of culture. The sequenced sample consisted of CD4+ T cells from PBMCs, cultured in vitro. The TCR was taken from a human donor in good health. The rearrangement joins TRBV20-1 to TRBJ1-5; D remains unclear. CDR3 loop: CSASSGIYSNQPQHF. CDR3 sequence (DNA): TGCAGTGCTAGTTCGGGGATCTATAGCAATCAGCCCCAGCATTTT.